This T cell receptor beta chain was obtained from a study of T cell responses to AZD1222 COVID-19 vaccine. General study results and limits: There were mostly white British donors and more females than males, and clonal diversity was possibly underestimated. Per reports, nearly half of all spike-specific TCRs target regions that are unmutated in variants. At study baseline, merely several AZD1222 recipients were seropositive.

Repertoires were generated with immunoSEQ multiplex PCR, while TCRdb's copy carries only in-frame clones and drops some. The repertoire includes 90,000 to 150,000 clones, 89% of them detected once, and less than 4.5% sits in the top ten. Trimming took off 0 bases at V and 5 bases at J, with 17 bases between the two ends. Germline lookup yields CDR1 LNHDA and CDR2 SQIVND (reference sequence). The CDR3 contains 17 residues. About this clone: Its antigen remains unidentified.

Sequencing used peripheral blood, obtained on day 0 of AZD1222 vaccination. This chain uses TRBV19 with TRBJ1-5; D may be TRBD1 (6 bases). This TCR came from an adult in good health. The CDR3 loop reads CASSIDTGPQGDQPQHF. For the CDR3, the DNA is TGTGCCAGTAGTATAGATACAGGGCCTCAAGGGGATCAGCCCCAGCATTTT. Supplemented by reference TRBV19 and TRBJ1-5, the full variable domain reads DGGITQSPKYLFRKEGQNVTLSCEQNLNHDAMYWYRQDPGQGLRLIYYSQIVNDFQKGDIAEGYSVSREKKESFPLTVTSAQKNPTAFYLCASSIDTGPQGDQPQHFGDGTRLSIL.